This entry concerns a single T cell receptor beta chain. Methods used by the authors: Reference gene primer amplification in the assay estimated nucleated cell counts. Generated by immunoSEQ multiplex PCR, the TCRdb table keeps only in-frame clones and is missing some. That table is the source of V, J and clone size, and D and trimming were worked out from the DNA. The sample carries 150,000 to 200,000 clones, 85% recorded once. This entry comes from a study of blood T cell repertoires in COVID-19. Study details: Samples taken during acute and convalescent COVID-19 were collected in the United States, Italy and Spain. T cells, B-cell-depleted T cells, or PBMCs provided the cDNA or gDNA that served as material.

The sequence was collected from a human donor with acute or convalescent COVID-19. The donor label of this sample is uncertain. The sample taken for sequencing was peripheral blood.

The CDR3 is CASSPRQGADSPLHF. The CDR3 region has the DNA TGTGCCAGCAGTCCGAGACAGGGTGCGGATTCACCCCTCCACTTT. This chain connects TRBV2 to TRBJ1-6; 7 bases agree with TRBD1. Looked up from germline, CDR1 is SNHLY and CDR2 is FYNNEI. The CDR3 covers 15 residues. Trimming at V came to 5 bases and at J to 8 bases, leaving 9 bases not matched to a gene.